The present entry profiles one T cell receptor (beta chain) with its context. What it binds is unknown. This sample was included in a study of cytomegalovirus exposure and HLA in healthy donors. Study-wide findings and caveats: Many donors shared some public TCRs, even though most TCR sequences were rare.

CDR3 size: 16 residues. CDR1 is SGHTA, CDR2 FQGNSA, per germline. V lost 7 bases, J lost 4 bases, and 22 bases lay in between. Here immunoSEQ multiplex PCR was the method, and the copy in TCRdb shows in-frame clones only, minus some. The profile shows 55,000 to 85,000 clones, 94% of them singletons. The donors belonged to the roughly 110-subject validation cohort, separate from the roughly 670-subject first cohort. The sequence was collected from a woman under 30 in good health and CMV-seronegative. The source material was PBMCs. The rearrangement links TRBV7-2 to TRBJ1-2; D is possibly TRBD1 (5 bases). The CDR3 loop reads CASILRGLQEGYGYTF. CDR3 DNA sequence: TGTGCCAGCATCCTACGAGGCTTACAGGAAGGCTATGGCTACACCTTC.